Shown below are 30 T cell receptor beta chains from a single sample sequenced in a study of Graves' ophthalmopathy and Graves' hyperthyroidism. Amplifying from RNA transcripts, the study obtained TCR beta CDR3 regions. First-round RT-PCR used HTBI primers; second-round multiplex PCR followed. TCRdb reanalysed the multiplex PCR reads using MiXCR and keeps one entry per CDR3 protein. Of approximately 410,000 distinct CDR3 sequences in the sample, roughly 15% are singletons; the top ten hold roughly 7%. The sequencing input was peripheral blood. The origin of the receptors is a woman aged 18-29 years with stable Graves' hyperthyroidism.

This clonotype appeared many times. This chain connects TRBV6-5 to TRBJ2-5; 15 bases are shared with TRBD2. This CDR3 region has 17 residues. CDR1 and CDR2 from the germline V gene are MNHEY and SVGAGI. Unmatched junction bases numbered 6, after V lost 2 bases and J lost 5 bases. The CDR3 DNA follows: TGTGCCAGCAGTTACGAGGGACTAGCGGGGGGAAGGGAGACCCAGTACTTC. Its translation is CASSYEGLAGGRETQYF.

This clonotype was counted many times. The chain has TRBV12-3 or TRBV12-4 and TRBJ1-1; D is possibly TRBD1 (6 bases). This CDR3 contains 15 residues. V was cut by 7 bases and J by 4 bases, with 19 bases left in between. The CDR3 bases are TGTGCCAGCAAAACCACTACAGGGAGCGCCACTGAAGCTTTCTTT. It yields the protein CASKTTTGSATEAFF.

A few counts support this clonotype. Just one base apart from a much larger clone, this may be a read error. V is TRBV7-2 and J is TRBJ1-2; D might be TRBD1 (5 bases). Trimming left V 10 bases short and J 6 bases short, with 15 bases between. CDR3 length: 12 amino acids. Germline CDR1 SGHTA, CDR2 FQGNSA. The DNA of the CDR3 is TGTGCCACTCTCGTCGCGGGGCATGGCTACACCTTC. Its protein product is CATLVAGHGYTF. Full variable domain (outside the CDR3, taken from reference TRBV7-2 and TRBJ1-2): GAGVSQSPSNKVTEKGKDVELRCDPISGHTALYWYRQSLGQGLEFLIYFQGNSAPDKSGLPSDRFSAERTGGSVSTLTIQRTQQEDSAVYLCATLVAGHGYTFGSGTRLTVV.

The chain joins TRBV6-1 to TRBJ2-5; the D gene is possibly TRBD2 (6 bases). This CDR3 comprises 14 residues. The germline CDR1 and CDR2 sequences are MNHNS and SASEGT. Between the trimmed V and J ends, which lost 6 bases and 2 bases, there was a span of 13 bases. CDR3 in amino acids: CASRSGLKQETQYF. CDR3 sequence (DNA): TGTGCCAGCAGATCGGGACTTAAACAAGAGACCCAGTACTTC.

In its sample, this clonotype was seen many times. Here the CDR3 DNA reads TGCAGTGCTATACGACAGCACAATCAGCCCCAGCATTTT. Amino acid sequence: CSAIRQHNQPQHF. J is TRBJ1-5 and V is TRBV20-1, with D tentatively TRBD1 (5 bases). CDR1 and CDR2 (germline): DFQATT, SNEGSKA (reference sequence). The V end lost 4 bases, the J end lost 3 bases, and 10 bases lay between the germline ends. This CDR3 spans 13 amino acids.

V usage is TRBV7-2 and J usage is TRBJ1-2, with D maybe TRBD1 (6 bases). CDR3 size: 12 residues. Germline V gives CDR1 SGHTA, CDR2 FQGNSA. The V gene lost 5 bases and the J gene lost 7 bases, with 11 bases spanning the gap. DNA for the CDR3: TGTGCCAGCAGCCAACAGGGTAGTGGCTACACCTTC. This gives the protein CASSQQGSGYTF.

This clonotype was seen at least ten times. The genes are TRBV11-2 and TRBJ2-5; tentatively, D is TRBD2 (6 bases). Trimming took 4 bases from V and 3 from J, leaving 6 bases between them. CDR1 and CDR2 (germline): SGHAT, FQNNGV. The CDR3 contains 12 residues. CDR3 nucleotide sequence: TGTGCCAGCAGCTGGGGGGAAGAGACCCAGTACTTC. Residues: CASSWGEETQYF.

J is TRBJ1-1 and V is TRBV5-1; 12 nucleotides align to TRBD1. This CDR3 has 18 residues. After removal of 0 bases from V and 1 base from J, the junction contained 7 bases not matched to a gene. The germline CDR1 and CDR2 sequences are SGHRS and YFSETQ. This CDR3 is CASSLEPGTGGSNTEAFF. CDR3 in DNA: TGCGCCAGCAGCTTGGAACCCGGGACAGGGGGCTCGAACACTGAAGCTTTCTTT. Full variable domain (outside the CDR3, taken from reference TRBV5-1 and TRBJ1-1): KAGVTQTPRYLIKTRGQQVTLSCSPISGHRSVSWYQQTPGQGLQFLFEYFSETQRNKGNFPGRFSGRQFSNSRSEMNVSTLELGDSALYLCASSLEPGTGGSNTEAFFGQGTRLTVV.

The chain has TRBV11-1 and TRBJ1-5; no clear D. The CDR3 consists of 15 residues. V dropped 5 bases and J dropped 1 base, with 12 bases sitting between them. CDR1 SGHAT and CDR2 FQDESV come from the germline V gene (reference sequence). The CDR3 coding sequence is TGTGCCAGCAGCCCCCCGGGAAGAAGCAATCAGCCCCAGCATTTT. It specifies CASSPPGRSNQPQHF.

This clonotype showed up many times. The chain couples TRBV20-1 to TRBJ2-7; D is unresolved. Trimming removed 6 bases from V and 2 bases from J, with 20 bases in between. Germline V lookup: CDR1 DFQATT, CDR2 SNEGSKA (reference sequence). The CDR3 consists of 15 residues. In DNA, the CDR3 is TGCAGTGCGGTGCTGACTCCCAGGACCACCTACGAGCAGTACTTC. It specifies CSAVLTPRTTYEQYF.

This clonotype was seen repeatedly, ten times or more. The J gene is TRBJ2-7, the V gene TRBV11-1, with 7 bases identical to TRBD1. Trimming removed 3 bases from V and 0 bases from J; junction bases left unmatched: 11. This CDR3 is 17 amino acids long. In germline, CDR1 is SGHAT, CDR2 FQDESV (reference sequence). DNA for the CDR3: TGTGCCAGCAGCTTCGCCGAAGACAGGGCAAGCTCCTACGAGCAGTACTTC. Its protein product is CASSFAEDRASSYEQYF.

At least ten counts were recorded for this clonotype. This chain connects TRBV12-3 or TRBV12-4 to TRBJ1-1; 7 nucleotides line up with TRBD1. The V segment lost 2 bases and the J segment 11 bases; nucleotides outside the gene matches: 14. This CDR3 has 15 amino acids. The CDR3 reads CASSLKVGATGAAFF. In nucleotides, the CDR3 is TGTGCCAGCAGTTTAAAGGTCGGGGCTACAGGGGCTGCTTTCTTT.

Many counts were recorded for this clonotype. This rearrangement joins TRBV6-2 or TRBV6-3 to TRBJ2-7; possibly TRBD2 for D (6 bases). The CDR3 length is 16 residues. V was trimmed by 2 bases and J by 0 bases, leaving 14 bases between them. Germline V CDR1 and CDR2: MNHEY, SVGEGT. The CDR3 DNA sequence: TGTGCCAGCAGTTACCCGGGGGTTGGGAGCTCCTACGAGCAGTACTTC. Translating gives CASSYPGVGSSYEQYF.

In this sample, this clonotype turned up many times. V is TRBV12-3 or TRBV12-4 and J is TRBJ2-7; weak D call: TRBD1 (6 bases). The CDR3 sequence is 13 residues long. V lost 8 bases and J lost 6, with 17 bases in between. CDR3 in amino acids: CASLDSPSGEQYF. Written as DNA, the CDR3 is TGTGCCAGCTTGGACAGCCCGTCCGGCGAGCAGTACTTC.

In nucleotides, the CDR3 is TGTGCCAGCAGCTCTGCCCCTCATGAACACTCTGGAAACACCATATATTTT. It translates to CASSSAPHEHSGNTIYF. This chain uses TRBV5-4 with TRBJ1-3, with D hard to call. V was pared by 3 bases and J by 0 bases, with 16 bases between. The CDR3 length is 17 residues. Germline CDR1 and CDR2: SGHNT and YYREEE (reference sequence).

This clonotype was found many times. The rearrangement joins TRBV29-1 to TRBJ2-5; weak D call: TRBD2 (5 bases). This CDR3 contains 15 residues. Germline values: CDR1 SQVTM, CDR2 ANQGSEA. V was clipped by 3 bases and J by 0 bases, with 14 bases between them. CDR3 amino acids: CSVDGRGQYQETQYF. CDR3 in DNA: TGCAGCGTTGATGGCCGGGGTCAATACCAAGAGACCCAGTACTTC.

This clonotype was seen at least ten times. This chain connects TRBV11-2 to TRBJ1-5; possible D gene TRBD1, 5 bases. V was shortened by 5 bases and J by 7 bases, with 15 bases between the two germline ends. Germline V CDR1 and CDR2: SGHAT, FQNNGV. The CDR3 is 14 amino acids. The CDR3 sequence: CASSGTASGQPQHF. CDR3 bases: TGTGCCAGCAGCGGGACCGCTTCTGGGCAGCCCCAGCATTTT.

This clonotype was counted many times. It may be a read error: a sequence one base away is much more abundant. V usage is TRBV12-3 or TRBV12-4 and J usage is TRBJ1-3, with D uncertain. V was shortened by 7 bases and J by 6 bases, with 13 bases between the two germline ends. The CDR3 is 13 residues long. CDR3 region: CASIKGNPNTIYF. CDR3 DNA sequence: TGTGCCAGCATAAAGGGAAACCCAAACACCATATATTTT.

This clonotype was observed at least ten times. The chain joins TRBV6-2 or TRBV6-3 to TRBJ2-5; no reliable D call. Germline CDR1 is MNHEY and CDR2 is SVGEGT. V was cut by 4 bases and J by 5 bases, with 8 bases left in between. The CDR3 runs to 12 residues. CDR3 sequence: CASSSLLETQYF. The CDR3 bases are TGTGCCAGCAGTTCACTATTGGAGACCCAGTACTTC.

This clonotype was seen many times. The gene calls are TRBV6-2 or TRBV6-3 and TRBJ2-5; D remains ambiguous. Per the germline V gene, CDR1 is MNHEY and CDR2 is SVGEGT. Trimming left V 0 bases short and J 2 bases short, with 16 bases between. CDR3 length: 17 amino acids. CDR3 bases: TGTGCCAGCAGTTACTCGAAGGCGTTGTGGAGTCAAGAGACCCAGTACTTC. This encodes CASSYSKALWSQETQYF.

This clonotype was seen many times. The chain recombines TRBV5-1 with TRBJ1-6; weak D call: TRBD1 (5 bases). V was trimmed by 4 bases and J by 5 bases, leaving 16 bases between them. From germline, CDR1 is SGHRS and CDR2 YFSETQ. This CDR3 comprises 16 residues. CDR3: CASSRGTATHNSPLHF. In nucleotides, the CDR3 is TGCGCCAGCAGCCGTGGGACTGCGACGCATAATTCACCCCTCCACTTT. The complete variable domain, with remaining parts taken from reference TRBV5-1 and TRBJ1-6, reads KAGVTQTPRYLIKTRGQQVTLSCSPISGHRSVSWYQQTPGQGLQFLFEYFSETQRNKGNFPGRFSGRQFSNSRSEMNVSTLELGDSALYLCASSRGTATHNSPLHFGNGTRLTVT.

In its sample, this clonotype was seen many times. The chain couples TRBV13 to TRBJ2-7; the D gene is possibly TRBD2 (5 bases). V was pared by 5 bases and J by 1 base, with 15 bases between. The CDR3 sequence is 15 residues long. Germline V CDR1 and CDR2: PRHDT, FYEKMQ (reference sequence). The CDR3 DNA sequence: TGTGCCAGCAGCCCCCCGGGGTTCGCGTCCTACGAGCAGTACTTC. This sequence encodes CASSPPGFASYEQYF.

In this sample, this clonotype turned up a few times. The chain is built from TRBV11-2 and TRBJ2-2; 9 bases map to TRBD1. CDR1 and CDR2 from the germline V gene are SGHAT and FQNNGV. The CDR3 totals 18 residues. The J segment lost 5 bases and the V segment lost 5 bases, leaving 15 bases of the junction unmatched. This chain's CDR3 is CASSPPRDRVIGTGELFF. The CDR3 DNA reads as TGTGCCAGCAGCCCCCCTCGGGACAGGGTTATCGGAACCGGGGAGCTGTTTTTT.

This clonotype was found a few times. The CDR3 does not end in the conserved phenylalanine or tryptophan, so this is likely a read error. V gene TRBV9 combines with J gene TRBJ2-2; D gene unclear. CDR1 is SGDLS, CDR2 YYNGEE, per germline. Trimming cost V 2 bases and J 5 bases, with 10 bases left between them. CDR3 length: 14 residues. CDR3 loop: CASSVSPGTGELFV. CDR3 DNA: TGTGCCAGCAGCGTTTCCCCAGGTACCGGGGAGCTGTTTGTT.

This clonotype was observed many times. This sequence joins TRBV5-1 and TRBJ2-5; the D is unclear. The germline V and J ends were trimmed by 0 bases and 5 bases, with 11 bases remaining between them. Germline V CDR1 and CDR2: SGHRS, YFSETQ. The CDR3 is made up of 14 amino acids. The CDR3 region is CASSLAFKDETQYF. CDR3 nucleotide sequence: TGCGCCAGCAGCTTGGCCTTCAAGGACGAGACCCAGTACTTC. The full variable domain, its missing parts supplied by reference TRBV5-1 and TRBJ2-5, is KAGVTQTPRYLIKTRGQQVTLSCSPISGHRSVSWYQQTPGQGLQFLFEYFSETQRNKGNFPGRFSGRQFSNSRSEMNVSTLELGDSALYLCASSLAFKDETQYFGPGTRLLVL.

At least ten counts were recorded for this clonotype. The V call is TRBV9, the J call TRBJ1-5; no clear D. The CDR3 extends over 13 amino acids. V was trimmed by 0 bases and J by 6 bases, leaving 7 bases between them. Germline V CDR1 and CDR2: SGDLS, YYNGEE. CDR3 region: CASSVGGSQPQHF. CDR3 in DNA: TGTGCCAGCAGCGTAGGGGGTAGTCAGCCCCAGCATTTT.

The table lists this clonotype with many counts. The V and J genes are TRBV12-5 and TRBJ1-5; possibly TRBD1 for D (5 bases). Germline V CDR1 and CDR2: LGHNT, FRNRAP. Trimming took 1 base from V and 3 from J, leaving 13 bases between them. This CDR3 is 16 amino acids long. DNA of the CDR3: TGTGCTAGTGGTTTGGAGGGGTACAGATCCAATCAGCCCCAGCATTTT. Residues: CASGLEGYRSNQPQHF.

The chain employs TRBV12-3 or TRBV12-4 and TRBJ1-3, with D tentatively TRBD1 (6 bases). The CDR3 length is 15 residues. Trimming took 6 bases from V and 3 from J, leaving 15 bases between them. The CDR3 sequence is CASSIWGAGGNTIYF. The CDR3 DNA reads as TGTGCCAGCAGCATTTGGGGGGCAGGTGGAAACACCATATATTTT.

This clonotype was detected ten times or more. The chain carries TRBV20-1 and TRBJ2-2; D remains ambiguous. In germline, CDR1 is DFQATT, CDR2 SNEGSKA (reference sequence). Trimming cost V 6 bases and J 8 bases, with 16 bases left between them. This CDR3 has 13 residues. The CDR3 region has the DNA TGCAGTGCCCAAGTGGGGTTTTTAGGGGAGCTGTTTTTT. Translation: CSAQVGFLGELFF.

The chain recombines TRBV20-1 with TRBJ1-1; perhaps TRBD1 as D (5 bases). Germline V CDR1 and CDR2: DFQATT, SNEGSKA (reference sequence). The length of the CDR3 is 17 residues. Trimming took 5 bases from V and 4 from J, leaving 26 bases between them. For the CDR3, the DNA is TGCAGTGCTCGGGACGCTCTGAAGGGATTCTCCGGCACTGAAGCTTTCTTT. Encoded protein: CSARDALKGFSGTEAFF.